The 31 T cell receptor beta chains given below trace back to one sample, sequenced in a study of beta chain features in type 1 diabetes. Study-level results: Type 1 diabetes patients had TCRB CDR3s that were shorter (moderately but significantly so) in all four CD4+ subsets.

The antigens of these receptors remain unknown. Reverse transcribing all isolated RNA meant expressed TCRB transcripts were sequenced. The data were produced by immunoSEQ multiplex PCR, yet TCRdb's version contains in-frame clones alone and is incomplete. This table has 95,000 to 150,000 clones, about 15% appearing once. The sample taken for sequencing was central memory CD4+ T cells from blood. The receptors were sampled from a man aged 25 to 45 with type 1 diabetes.

This clone was counted ten times or more. The chain couples TRBV4-3 to TRBJ1-1; D perhaps matches TRBD1 (5 bases). CDR3 length equals 16 residues. Between the trimmed V and J ends, which lost 0 bases and 4 bases, there was a span of 15 bases. Per the germline V gene, CDR1 is LGHNA and CDR2 is YSLEER. This CDR3 is CASSQEVRARVTEAFF. As DNA, the CDR3 is TGCGCCAGCAGCCAAGAAGTCAGGGCCAGGGTCACTGAAGCTTTCTTT.

A few counts support this clone. V usage is TRBV14 and J usage is TRBJ2-3; TRBD2 matches at 8 bases. CDR1 and CDR2 (germline): SGHDN, FVKESK. This CDR3 region has 16 residues. Germline trimming cut 3 bases from V and 2 bases from J; bases unmatched to any gene: 7. The DNA of the CDR3 is TGTGCCAGCAGCCACTTCCCGGGACTAGTCACAGATACGCAGTATTTT. Protein: CASSHFPGLVTDTQYF.

This chain links TRBV29-1 with TRBJ2-5; D remains unclear. Germline CDR1 SQVTM, CDR2 ANQGSEA. Trimming shortened V by 5 bases and J by 10 bases, and 20 bases separated the two germline ends. The CDR3 is 13 amino acids. CDR3 bases: TGCAGCGTTTCGGCTGTACTAAGCGACGGCCAGTACTTC. Its protein product is CSVSAVLSDGQYF.

This clone was picked up a small number of times. The chain combines TRBV6-5 with TRBJ2-6; D gene uncertain. Trimming took 7 bases from V and 3 from J, leaving 13 bases between them. The CDR3 is 15 residues long. Looked up from germline, CDR1 is MNHEY and CDR2 is SVGAGI. The DNA for the CDR3 is TGTGCCAGCACCTACGGGTGGGTTGGGGCCAACGTCCTGACTTTC. Translated: CASTYGWVGANVLTF.

This clone was detected a few times. The junction and the germline gene differ at one end; a read error may be behind it. The chain recombines TRBV4-3 with TRBJ1-4; D perhaps matches TRBD1 (6 bases). The CDR3 consists of 17 residues. The V gene's germline CDR1 is LGHNA and CDR2 YSLEER. CDR3 sequence reads: CASNQEYGTTTNEKLFF. CDR3 in DNA: TGCGCCAGCAACCAAGAATACGGGACAACAACTAATGAAAAACTGTTTTTT.

This clone occurred a few times. This rearrangement joins TRBV30 to TRBJ1-2, with D maybe TRBD1 (5 bases). The CDR3 has 12 amino acids. Germline V lookup: CDR1 GTSNPN, CDR2 SVGIG (reference sequence). Between the trimmed V and J ends, which lost 5 bases and 4 bases, there was a span of 11 bases. The CDR3 region has the DNA TGTGCCTGGGATACAGGTACCTATGGCTACACCTTC. Protein sequence: CAWDTGTYGYTF.

This clone was recorded a few times. The rearrangement links TRBV9 to TRBJ1-5; TRBD1 might be the D (6 bases). The CDR3 has 13 residues. The V gene lost 5 bases and the J gene lost 2 bases, with 8 bases spanning the gap. CDR1 and CDR2 (germline): SGDLS, YYNGEE. Here the CDR3 DNA reads TGTGCCAGCAGTTCAGGGGGCAATCAGCCCCAGCATTTT. This gives the protein CASSSGGNQPQHF.

The V gene is TRBV10-2, the J gene TRBJ2-7; D gene ambiguous. CDR1 WSHSY and CDR2 SAAADI come from the germline V gene. The CDR3 totals 11 residues. The V end lost 3 bases, the J end lost 4 bases, and 4 bases lay between the germline ends. CDR3 residues: CASSDGYEQYF. CDR3 bases: TGCGCCAGCAGTGACGGTTACGAGCAGTACTTC.

In this sample, this clone turned up a few times. V usage is TRBV29-1 and J usage is TRBJ2-3; 10 nucleotides agree with TRBD2. Germline CDR1 SQVTM, CDR2 ANQGSEA. The CDR3 is 15 amino acids. The V and J ends lost 3 bases and 4 bases, in that order; junction bases with no gene match: 7. Here the CDR3 DNA reads TGCAGCGTTGACCCGTCAGCGGGGGGGGCAGATACGCAGTATTTT. Its translation is CSVDPSAGGADTQYF.

The gene calls are TRBV28 and TRBJ2-7; D ambiguous. Trimming stripped 2 bases from V and 0 bases from J, with 11 bases between. This CDR3 has 15 residues. The germline CDR1 and CDR2 sequences are MDHEN and SYDVKM. The CDR3 DNA reads TGTGCCAGCAGTTTAGCCCAGATGAGCTCCTACGAGCAGTACTTC. Translating it yields CASSLAQMSSYEQYF. The complete variable domain, with remaining parts taken from reference TRBV28 and TRBJ2-7, reads DVKVTQSSRYLVKRTGEKVFLECVQDMDHENMFWYRQDPGLGLRLIYFSYDVKMKEKGDIPEGYSVSREKKERFSLILESASTNQTSMYLCASSLAQMSSYEQYFGPGTRLTVT.

In DNA form, the CDR3 reads TGTGCCAGCAGCCAACCGGGACAGGGCTTAGCGGGGGCCAACGTCCTGACTTTC. Amino acids: CASSQPGQGLAGANVLTF. The chain employs TRBV7-3 and TRBJ2-6; TRBD1 matches 9 bases. Losses at the gene ends were 5 bases for V and 4 bases for J; bases not matched to a gene: 12. This CDR3 comprises 18 residues. Per germline, CDR1 SGHTA and CDR2 FQGTGA.

The rearrangement links TRBV6-1 to TRBJ2-5, with 12 positions matching TRBD2. Germline CDR1 MNHNS, CDR2 SASEGT. The CDR3 loop spans 18 amino acids. With V trimmed by 1 base and J by 4 bases, 10 bases remained unmatched. CDR3 sequence reads: CASSEDRASGGVGETQYF. The CDR3 bases are TGTGCCAGCAGTGAAGACCGGGCTAGCGGGGGGGTAGGAGAGACCCAGTACTTC.

The rearrangement joins TRBV12-5 to TRBJ2-3, with 8 bases aligning to TRBD1. The V segment lost 4 bases and the J segment 2 bases; nucleotides outside the gene matches: 5. Germline V gene data show CDR1 as LGHNT and CDR2 as FRNRAP. The CDR3 is 15 amino acids. The CDR3 coding sequence is TGTGCTAGTGGTTCCGGACAGGGACCCACAGATACGCAGTATTTT. As protein: CASGSGQGPTDTQYF.

The chain couples TRBV19 to TRBJ2-5; 10 bases agree with TRBD2. Unmatched junction bases numbered 3, after V lost 6 bases and J lost 5 bases. Germline CDR1 and CDR2: LNHDA and SQIVND (reference sequence). CDR3 length: 13 residues. CDR3: CASSWGLAETQYF. Here the CDR3 DNA reads TGTGCCAGTAGCTGGGGACTAGCGGAGACCCAGTACTTC.

The chain has TRBV25-1 and TRBJ2-7; the D call may be TRBD1 or TRBD2 (5 bases each). This CDR3 contains 14 residues. V lost 7 bases to trimming and J lost 1 base, with 14 bases between them. Looked up from germline, CDR1 is MGHDK and CDR2 is SYGVNS. In DNA form, the CDR3 reads TGTGCCAGCAACCCCCCCGGGGCTTCCTACGAGCAGTACTTC. Amino acids: CASNPPGASYEQYF.

This clone was observed a few times. V and J are TRBV25-1 and TRBJ2-1; unclear D gene. The CDR3 consists of 15 residues. Trimming pared 1 base from V and 0 bases from J, leaving 7 bases between. Per germline, CDR1 MGHDK and CDR2 SYGVNS. Written as DNA, the CDR3 is TGTGCCAGCAGTGAATTTGCAGGCTCCTACAATGAGCAGTTCTTC. It encodes CASSEFAGSYNEQFF.

This clone has only a few counts. The rearrangement joins TRBV4-3 to TRBJ2-6; D is uncertain. Germline CDR1 and CDR2: LGHNA and YSLEER. Trimming took off 0 bases at V and 4 bases at J, with 7 bases between the two ends. The CDR3 consists of 15 residues. The CDR3 nucleotides are TGCGCCAGCAGCCAAGAGGTCCTGGGGGCCAACGTCCTGACTTTC. Amino acid sequence: CASSQEVLGANVLTF.

In this sample, this clone turned up a few times. The chain couples TRBV9 to TRBJ2-7, with TRBD1 matching 9 bases. Germline assignment: CDR1 SGDLS and CDR2 YYNGEE. This CDR3 spans 14 amino acids. V lost 4 bases, J lost 3 bases, and 5 bases stayed unmatched. The CDR3 DNA sequence: TGTGCCAGCAGCATTGGGACAGGGAACTACGAGCAGTACTTC. This sequence encodes CASSIGTGNYEQYF. Looking up the rest from reference TRBV9 and TRBJ2-7 gives the full variable domain: DSGVTQTPKHLITATGQRVTLRCSPRSGDLSVYWYQQSLDQGLQFLIQYYNGEERAKGNILERFSAQQFPDLHSELNLSSLELGDSALYFCASSIGTGNYEQYFGPGTRLTVT.

This chain connects TRBV7-2 to TRBJ2-7, with 8 positions matching TRBD2. Germline V gene data show CDR1 as SGHTA and CDR2 as FQGNSA. The CDR3 spans 14 residues. V lost 3 bases, J lost 6 bases, and 7 bases stayed unmatched. The CDR3: CASSLAGGSGEQYF. DNA of the CDR3: TGTGCCAGCAGCTTGGCGGGGGGTTCGGGCGAGCAGTACTTC.

The V gene is TRBV18, the J gene TRBJ1-1; the D gene is possibly TRBD1 (5 bases). This CDR3 spans 13 amino acids. CDR1 KGHSH and CDR2 LQKENI come from the germline V gene. The germline V and J ends were trimmed by 4 bases and 3 bases, with 9 bases remaining between them. The CDR3 DNA follows: TGTGCCAGCTCACTGCAGGGAGACACTGAAGCTTTCTTT. Translating gives CASSLQGDTEAFF. The full variable domain, its missing parts supplied by reference TRBV18 and TRBJ1-1, is NAGVMQNPRHLVRRRGQEARLRCSPMKGHSHVYWYRQLPEEGLKFMVYLQKENIIDESGMPKERFSAEFPKEGPSILRIQQVVRGDSAAYFCASSLQGDTEAFFGQGTRLTVV.

This clone showed up just a few times. The genes are TRBV2 and TRBJ2-1; 9 bases line up with TRBD1. Trimming took 6 bases from V and 7 from J; bases not matched to a gene: 7. The CDR3 consists of 14 residues. Germline CDR1 is SNHLY and CDR2 is FYNNEI. The chain's CDR3 is CASRWGQGVNEQFF. CDR3 DNA sequence: TGTGCCAGCAGATGGGGACAGGGAGTGAATGAGCAGTTCTTC.

In its sample, this clone ranks as medium-sized. The chain uses TRBV7-8 and TRBJ1-4, with D perhaps TRBD1 (5 bases). Germline CDR1 is SGHVS and CDR2 is FQNEAQ. This CDR3 has 16 residues. Deletions cut 5 bases from V and 0 bases from J, with 13 bases between. The CDR3 spells CASSPGGGSTNEKLFF. The CDR3, as DNA: TGTGCCAGCAGCCCCGGCGGGGGATCAACTAATGAAAAACTGTTTTTT.

This clone has just a few counts. The J gene is TRBJ2-7, the V gene TRBV6-6; 8 bases align to TRBD1. The CDR3 runs 13 residues. The germline V gene has CDR1 MNHNY and CDR2 SVGAGI (reference sequence). V was clipped by 2 bases and J by 7 bases; unmatched bases: 4. The CDR3 nucleotides are TGTGCCAGCAGTTACGACAGGGGAAGAGAGCAGTACTTC. It yields the protein CASSYDRGREQYF.

V and J are TRBV6-5 and TRBJ2-5, with 10 positions matching TRBD2. There are 15 residues in the CDR3. Germline V CDR1 and CDR2: MNHEY, SVGAGI. Trimming cost V 2 bases and J 6 bases; bases outside gene matches: 6. CDR3 amino acids: CASSYQLAGLKTQYF. CDR3 in DNA: TGTGCCAGCAGTTACCAACTAGCGGGGTTGAAGACCCAGTACTTC.

This clone was counted only a few times. This chain links TRBV28 with TRBJ1-2; D uncertain. This CDR3 comprises 14 residues. The ends were cut back, 2 bases at V and 7 bases at J, with 14 bases in the middle. Germline CDR1 and CDR2: MDHEN and SYDVKM. CDR3 amino acids: CASSLGALQGGYTF. In DNA, the CDR3 is TGTGCCAGCAGTTTAGGAGCTCTTCAAGGTGGCTACACCTTC.

This clone was recorded a few times. The gene calls are TRBV7-8 and TRBJ2-5, with D unclear. The germline V gene has CDR1 SGHVS and CDR2 FQNEAQ. The V end was cut by 6 bases, the J end by 2 bases, with 13 bases between. The CDR3 covers 14 residues. The CDR3 bases are TGTGCCAGCAGAGGATCATCAGTTCAAGAGACCCAGTACTTC. Encoded protein: CASRGSSVQETQYF.

The chain carries TRBV7-2 and TRBJ1-2, with 8 bases aligning to TRBD1. The germline V gene encodes CDR1 SGHTA and CDR2 FQGNSA. The CDR3 is 16 residues long. V was pared by 1 base and J by 0 bases, with 4 bases of the junction left unmatched. CDR3 sequence reads: CASSLGGDRSNYGYTF. CDR3 coding DNA: TGTGCCAGCAGCTTAGGTGGGGACAGGTCTAACTATGGCTACACCTTC.

CDR3 in DNA: TGTGCCAGCAGTCCACCCTCCTACGAGCAGTACTTC. Its translation: CASSPPSYEQYF. The chain joins TRBV28 to TRBJ2-7; the D is unclear. The CDR3 totals 12 residues. Germline V gene lookup returns CDR1 MDHEN and CDR2 SYDVKM. The V end lost 5 bases, the J end lost 0 bases, and 5 bases lay between the germline ends.

This chain joins TRBV30 and TRBJ1-2, with D unclear. V gave up 0 bases and J gave up 1 base, with 9 bases separating them. The V gene's germline CDR1 is GTSNPN and CDR2 SVGIG (reference sequence). This CDR3 region has 14 residues. CDR3 coding DNA: TGTGCCTGGAGTGTACGGCGTCTTAACTATGGCTACACCTTC. This sequence encodes CAWSVRRLNYGYTF.

V is TRBV18 and J is TRBJ1-1; TRBD1 is a possible D gene (6 bases). The CDR3 spans 14 residues. V lost 2 bases to trimming and J lost 7 bases, with 14 bases between them. Germline V gives CDR1 KGHSH, CDR2 LQKENI. The CDR3 nucleotides read TGTGCCAGCTCACCAATTGGGACATCGGATGAAGCTTTCTTT. Its translation is CASSPIGTSDEAFF.

As DNA, the CDR3 is TGCAGCGTTGGACAGAACACTGAAGCTTTCTTT. Residues: CSVGQNTEAFF. This sequence joins TRBV29-1 and TRBJ1-1; D unclear. V was cut by 4 bases and J by 1 base, with 4 bases left in between. The CDR3 is 11 amino acids. The germline gives CDR1 SQVTM, CDR2 ANQGSEA.